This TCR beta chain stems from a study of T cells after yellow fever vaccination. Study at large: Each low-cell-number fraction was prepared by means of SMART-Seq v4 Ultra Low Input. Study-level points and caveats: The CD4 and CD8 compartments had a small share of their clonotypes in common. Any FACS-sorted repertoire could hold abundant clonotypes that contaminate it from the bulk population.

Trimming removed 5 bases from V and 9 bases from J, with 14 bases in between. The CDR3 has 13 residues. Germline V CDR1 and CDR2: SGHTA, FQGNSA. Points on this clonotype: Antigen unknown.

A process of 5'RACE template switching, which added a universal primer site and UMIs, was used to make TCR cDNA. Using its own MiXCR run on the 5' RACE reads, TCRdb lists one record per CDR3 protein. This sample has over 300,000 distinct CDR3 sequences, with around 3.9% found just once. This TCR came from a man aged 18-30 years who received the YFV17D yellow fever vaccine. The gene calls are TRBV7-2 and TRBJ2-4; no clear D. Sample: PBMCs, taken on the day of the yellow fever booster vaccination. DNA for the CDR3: TGTGCCAGCAGCCCCTCGTCAGGTTTCATTCAGTACTTC. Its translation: CASSPSSGFIQYF.